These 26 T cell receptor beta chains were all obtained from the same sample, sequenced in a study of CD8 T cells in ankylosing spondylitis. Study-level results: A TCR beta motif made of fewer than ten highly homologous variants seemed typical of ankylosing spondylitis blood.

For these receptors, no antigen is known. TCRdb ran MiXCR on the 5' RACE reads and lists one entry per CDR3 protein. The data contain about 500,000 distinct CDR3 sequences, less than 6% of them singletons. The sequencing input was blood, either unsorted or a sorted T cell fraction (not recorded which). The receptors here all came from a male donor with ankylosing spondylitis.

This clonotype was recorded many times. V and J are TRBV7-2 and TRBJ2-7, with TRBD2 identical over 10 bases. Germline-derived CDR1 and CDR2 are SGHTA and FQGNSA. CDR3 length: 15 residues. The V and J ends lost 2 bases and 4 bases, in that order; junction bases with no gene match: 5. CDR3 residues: CASSLSSSGSYEQYF. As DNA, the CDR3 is TGTGCCAGCAGCTTAAGCTCTAGCGGGAGTTACGAGCAGTACTTC.

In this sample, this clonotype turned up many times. In DNA form, the CDR3 reads TGTGCCATCACCGGGACAGAAAAAGAGACCCAGTACTTC. Amino acids: CAITGTEKETQYF. The rearrangement joins TRBV10-3 to TRBJ2-5, with 7 bases lining up with TRBD1. This CDR3 contains 13 residues. From germline, CDR1 is ENHRY and CDR2 SYGVKD. The ends lost 7 bases at V and 3 bases at J; junction bases unmatched: 5.

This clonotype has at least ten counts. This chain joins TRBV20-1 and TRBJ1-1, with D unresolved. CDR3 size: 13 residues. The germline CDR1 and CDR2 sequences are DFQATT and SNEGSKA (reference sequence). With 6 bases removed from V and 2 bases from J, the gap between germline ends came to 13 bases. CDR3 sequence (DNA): TGCAGTGCCCCTAAACAGCTAAACACTGAAGCTTTCTTT. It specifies CSAPKQLNTEAFF.

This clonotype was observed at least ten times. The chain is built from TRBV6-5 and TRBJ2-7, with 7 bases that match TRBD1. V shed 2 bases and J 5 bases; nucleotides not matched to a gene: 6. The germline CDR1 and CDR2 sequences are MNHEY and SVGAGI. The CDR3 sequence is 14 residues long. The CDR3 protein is CASSYQTGMNEQYF. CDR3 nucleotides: TGTGCCAGCAGTTACCAGACAGGGATGAACGAGCAGTACTTC.

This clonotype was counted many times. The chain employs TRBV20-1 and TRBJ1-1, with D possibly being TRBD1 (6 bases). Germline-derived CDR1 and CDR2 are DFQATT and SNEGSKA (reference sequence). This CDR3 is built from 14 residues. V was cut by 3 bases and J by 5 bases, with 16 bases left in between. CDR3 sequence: CSARVGGGGTEAFF. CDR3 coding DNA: TGCAGTGCTAGGGTTGGGGGCGGCGGAACTGAAGCTTTCTTT.

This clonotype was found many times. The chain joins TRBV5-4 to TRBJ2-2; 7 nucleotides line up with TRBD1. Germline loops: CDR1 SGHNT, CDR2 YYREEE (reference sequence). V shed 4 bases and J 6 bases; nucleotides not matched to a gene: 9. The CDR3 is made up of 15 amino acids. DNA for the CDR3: TGTGCCAGCAGCCCTAGAGGGGGCGCAGCCGGGGAGCTGTTTTTT. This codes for CASSPRGGAAGELFF.

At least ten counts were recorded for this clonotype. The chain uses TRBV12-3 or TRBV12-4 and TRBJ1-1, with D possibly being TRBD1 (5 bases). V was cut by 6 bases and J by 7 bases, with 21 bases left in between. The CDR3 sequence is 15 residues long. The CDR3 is CASSVLWGRVHEAFF. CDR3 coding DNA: TGTGCCAGCAGCGTACTCTGGGGCAGGGTCCATGAAGCTTTCTTT.

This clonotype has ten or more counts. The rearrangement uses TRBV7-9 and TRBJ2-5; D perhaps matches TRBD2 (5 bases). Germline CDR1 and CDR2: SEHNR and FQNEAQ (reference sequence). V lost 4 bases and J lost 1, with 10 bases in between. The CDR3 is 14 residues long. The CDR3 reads CASSSHGIQETQYF. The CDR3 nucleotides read TGTGCCAGCAGCTCCCACGGGATCCAAGAGACCCAGTACTTC. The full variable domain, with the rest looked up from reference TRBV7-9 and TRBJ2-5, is DTGVSQNPRHKITKRGQNVTFRCDPISEHNRLYWYRQTLGQGPEFLTYFQNEAQLEKSRLLSDRFSAERPKGSFSTLEIQRTEQGDSAMYLCASSSHGIQETQYFGPGTRLLVL.

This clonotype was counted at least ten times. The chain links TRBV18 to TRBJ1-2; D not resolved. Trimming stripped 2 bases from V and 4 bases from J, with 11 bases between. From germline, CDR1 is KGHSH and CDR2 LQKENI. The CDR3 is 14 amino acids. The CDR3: CASSPTVATYGYTF. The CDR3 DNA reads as TGTGCCAGCTCACCAACGGTAGCAACCTATGGCTACACCTTC.

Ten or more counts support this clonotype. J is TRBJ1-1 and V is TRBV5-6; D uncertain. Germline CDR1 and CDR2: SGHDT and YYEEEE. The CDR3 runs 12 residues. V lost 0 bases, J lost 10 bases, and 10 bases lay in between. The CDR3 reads CASSLGETGAFF. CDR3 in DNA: TGTGCCAGCAGCTTGGGTGAGACCGGAGCTTTCTTT.

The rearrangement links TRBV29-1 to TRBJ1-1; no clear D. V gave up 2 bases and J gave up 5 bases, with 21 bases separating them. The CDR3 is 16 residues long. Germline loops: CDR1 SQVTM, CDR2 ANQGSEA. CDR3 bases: TGCAGCGTTGAATCGCCCGTAGGGAGCGGACGTACTGAAGCTTTCTTT. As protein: CSVESPVGSGRTEAFF.

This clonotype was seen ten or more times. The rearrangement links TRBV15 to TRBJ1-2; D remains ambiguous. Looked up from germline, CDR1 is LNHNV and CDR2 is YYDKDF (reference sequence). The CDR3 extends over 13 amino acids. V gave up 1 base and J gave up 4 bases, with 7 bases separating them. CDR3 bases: TGTGCCACCAGCAGAGCCGGGAGCTATGGCTACACCTTC. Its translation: CATSRAGSYGYTF.

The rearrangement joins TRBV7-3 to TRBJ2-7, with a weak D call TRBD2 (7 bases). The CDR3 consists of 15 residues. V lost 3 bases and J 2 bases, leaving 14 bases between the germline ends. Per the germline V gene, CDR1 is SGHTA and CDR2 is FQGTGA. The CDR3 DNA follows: TGTGCCAGCAGCTTTTATGCGGGGGCCGCCTACGAGCAGTACTTC. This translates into CASSFYAGAAYEQYF.

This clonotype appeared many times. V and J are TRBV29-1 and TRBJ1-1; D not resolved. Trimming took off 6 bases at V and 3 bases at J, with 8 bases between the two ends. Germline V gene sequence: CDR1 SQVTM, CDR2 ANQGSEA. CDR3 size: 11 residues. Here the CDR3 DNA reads TGCAGCGTCCTCCGGTACACTGAAGCTTTCTTT. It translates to CSVLRYTEAFF. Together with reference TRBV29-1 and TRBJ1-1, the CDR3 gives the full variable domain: SAVISQKPSRDICQRGTSLTIQCQVDSQVTMMFWYRQQPGQSLTLIATANQGSEATYESGFVIDKFPISRPNLTFSTLTVSNMSPEDSSIYLCSVLRYTEAFFGQGTRLTVV.

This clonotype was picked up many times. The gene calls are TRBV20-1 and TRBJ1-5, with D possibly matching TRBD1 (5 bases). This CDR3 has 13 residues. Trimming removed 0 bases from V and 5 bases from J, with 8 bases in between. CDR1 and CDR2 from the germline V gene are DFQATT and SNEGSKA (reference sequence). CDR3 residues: CSAREDTYQPQHF. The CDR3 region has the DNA TGCAGTGCTAGAGAGGACACTTATCAGCCCCAGCATTTT.

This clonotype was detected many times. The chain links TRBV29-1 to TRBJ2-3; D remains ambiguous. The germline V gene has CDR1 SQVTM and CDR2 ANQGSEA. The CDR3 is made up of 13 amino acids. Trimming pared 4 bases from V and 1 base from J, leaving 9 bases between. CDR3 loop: CSVAPTGTDTQYF. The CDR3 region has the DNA TGCAGCGTTGCGCCAACGGGCACAGATACGCAGTATTTT.

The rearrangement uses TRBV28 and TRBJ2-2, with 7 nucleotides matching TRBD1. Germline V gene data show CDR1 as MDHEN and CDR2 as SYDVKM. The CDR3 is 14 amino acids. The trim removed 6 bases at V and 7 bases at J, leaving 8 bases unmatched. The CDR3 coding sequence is TGTGCCAGCAGCCAGAACAGGGGTCACGGGGAGCTGTTTTTT. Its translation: CASSQNRGHGELFF.

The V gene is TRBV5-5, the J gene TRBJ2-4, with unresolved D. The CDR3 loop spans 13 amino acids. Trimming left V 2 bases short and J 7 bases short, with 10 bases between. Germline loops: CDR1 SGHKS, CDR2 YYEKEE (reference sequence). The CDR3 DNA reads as TGTGCCAGCAGCTTCTACATGGGGAACATTCAGTACTTC. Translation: CASSFYMGNIQYF.

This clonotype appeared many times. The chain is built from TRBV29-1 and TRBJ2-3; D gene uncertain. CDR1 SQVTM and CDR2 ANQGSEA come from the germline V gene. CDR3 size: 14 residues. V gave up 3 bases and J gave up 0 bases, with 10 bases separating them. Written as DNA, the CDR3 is TGCAGCGTTGATGGGTCCTCTAGCACAGATACGCAGTATTTT. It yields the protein CSVDGSSSTDTQYF.

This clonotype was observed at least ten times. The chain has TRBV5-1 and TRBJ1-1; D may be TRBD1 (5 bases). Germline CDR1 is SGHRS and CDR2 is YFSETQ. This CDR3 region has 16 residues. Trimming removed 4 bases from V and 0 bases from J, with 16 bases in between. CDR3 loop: CASSLSSGLMNTEAFF. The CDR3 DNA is TGCGCCAGCAGCCTGTCCTCAGGGTTGATGAACACTGAAGCTTTCTTT.

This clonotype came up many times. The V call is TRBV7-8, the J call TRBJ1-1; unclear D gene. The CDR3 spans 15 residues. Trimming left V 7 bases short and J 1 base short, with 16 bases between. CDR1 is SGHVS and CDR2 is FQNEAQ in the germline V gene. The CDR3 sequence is CASTQRRTRNTEAFF. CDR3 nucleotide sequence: TGTGCCAGCACCCAGAGAAGGACGAGGAACACTGAAGCTTTCTTT.

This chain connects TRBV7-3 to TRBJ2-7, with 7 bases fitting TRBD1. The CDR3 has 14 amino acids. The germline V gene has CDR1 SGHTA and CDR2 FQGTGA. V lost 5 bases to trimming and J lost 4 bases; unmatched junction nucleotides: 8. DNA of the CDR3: TGTGCCAGCAGCCTCGACAGGGTCGGGTACGAGCAGTACTTC. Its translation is CASSLDRVGYEQYF.

The CDR3: CASSLAGEVVPDTQYF. The DNA for the CDR3 is TGTGCCAGCAGTTTAGCGGGGGAGGTAGTCCCAGATACGCAGTATTTT. The genes are TRBV12-3 or TRBV12-4 and TRBJ2-3; perhaps TRBD2 as D (6 bases). Trimming left V 0 bases short and J 4 bases short, with 14 bases between. CDR3 length: 16 residues.

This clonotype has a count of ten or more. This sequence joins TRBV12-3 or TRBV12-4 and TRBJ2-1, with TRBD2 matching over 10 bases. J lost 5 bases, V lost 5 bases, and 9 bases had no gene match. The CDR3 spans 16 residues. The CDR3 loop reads CASSNQRGGLDNEQFF. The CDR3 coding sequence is TGTGCCAGCAGTAACCAGCGGGGGGGCCTGGACAATGAGCAGTTCTTC.

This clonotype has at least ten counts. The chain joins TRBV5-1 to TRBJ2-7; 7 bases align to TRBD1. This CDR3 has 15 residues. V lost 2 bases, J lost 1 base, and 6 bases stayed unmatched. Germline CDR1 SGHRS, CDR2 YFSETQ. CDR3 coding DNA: TGCGCCAGCAGCTTAACCCCGGGACAGTCCTACGAGCAGTACTTC. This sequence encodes CASSLTPGQSYEQYF.

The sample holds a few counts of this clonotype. The CDR3 spells CAICLGFGASGRTYNEQFF. DNA for the CDR3: TGTGCCATCTGTTTAGGATTTGGGGCTAGCGGGAGGACTTACAATGAGCAGTTCTTC. The chain employs TRBV10-3 and TRBJ2-1; 11 nucleotides agree with TRBD2. The CDR3 extends over 19 amino acids. With 8 bases clipped from V and 4 bases from J, the junction kept 19 bases outside the gene matches. Germline V CDR1 and CDR2: ENHRY, SYGVKD.